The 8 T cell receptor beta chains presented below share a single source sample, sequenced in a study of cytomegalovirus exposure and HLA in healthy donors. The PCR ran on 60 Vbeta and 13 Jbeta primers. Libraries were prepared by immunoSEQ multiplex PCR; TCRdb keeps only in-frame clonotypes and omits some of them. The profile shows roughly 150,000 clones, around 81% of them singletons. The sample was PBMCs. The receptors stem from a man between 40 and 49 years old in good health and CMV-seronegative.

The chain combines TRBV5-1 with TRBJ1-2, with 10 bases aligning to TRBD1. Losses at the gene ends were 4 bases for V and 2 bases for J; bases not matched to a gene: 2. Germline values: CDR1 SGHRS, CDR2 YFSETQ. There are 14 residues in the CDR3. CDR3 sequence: CASSPGQGNYGYTF. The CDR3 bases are TGCGCCAGCAGCCCGGGACAGGGGAACTATGGCTACACCTTC.

The chain's CDR3 is CASSSRTGASAMAQPQHF. The CDR3 DNA reads as TGTGCCAGCAGTTCGCGGACAGGGGCCTCTGCGATGGCTCAGCCCCAGCATTTT. The gene calls are TRBV27 and TRBJ1-5; 9 bases map to TRBD1. This CDR3 contains 18 residues. J was trimmed by 6 bases and V by 4 bases; bases with no gene match: 16. In germline, CDR1 is MNHEY, CDR2 SMNVEV (reference sequence).

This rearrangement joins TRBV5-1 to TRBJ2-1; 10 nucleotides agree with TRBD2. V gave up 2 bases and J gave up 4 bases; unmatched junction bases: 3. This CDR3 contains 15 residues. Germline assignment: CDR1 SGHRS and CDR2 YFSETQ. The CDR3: CASSFGLAAYNEQFF. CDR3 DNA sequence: TGCGCCAGCAGCTTCGGACTAGCGGCTTACAATGAGCAGTTCTTC.

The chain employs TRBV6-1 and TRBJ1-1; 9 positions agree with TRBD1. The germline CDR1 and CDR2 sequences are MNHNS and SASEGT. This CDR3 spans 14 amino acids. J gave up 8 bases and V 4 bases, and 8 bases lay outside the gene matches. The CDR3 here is CASSGDRGNGEAFF. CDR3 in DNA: TGTGCCAGCAGTGGCGACAGGGGGAATGGGGAAGCTTTCTTT.

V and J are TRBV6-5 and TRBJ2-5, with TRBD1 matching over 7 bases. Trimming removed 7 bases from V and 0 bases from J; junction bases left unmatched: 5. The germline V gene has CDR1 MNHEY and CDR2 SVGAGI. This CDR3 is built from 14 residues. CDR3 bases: TGTGCCAGCACCTCGACAGGGAACCAAGAGACCCAGTACTTC. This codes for CASTSTGNQETQYF.

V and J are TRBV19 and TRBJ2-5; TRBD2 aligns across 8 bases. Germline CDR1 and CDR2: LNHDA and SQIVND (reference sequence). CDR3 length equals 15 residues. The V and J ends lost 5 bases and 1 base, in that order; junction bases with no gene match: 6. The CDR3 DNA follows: TGTGCCAGTAGTGAAGCGGGAGATCGCCAAGAGACCCAGTACTTC. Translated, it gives CASSEAGDRQETQYF.

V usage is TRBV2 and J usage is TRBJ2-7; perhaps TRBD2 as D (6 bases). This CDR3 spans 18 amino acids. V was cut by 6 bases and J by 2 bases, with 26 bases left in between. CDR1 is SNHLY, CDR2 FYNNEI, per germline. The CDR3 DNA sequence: TGTGCCAGCAGCCCAGGGCGGCTAGCGTTACGGAAAACCTACGAGCAGTACGTC. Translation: CASSPGRLALRKTYEQYV.

The CDR3 DNA is TGTGCCAGCAGCTTAGATACTAGCGGGGGCTCCTACGAGCAGTACGTC. Its translation: CASSLDTSGGSYEQYV. The V and J genes are TRBV11-2 and TRBJ2-7; 11 nucleotides agree with TRBD2. Trimming removed 0 bases from V and 0 bases from J; junction bases left unmatched: 1. The CDR3 loop spans 16 amino acids. CDR1 SGHAT and CDR2 FQNNGV come from the germline V gene.